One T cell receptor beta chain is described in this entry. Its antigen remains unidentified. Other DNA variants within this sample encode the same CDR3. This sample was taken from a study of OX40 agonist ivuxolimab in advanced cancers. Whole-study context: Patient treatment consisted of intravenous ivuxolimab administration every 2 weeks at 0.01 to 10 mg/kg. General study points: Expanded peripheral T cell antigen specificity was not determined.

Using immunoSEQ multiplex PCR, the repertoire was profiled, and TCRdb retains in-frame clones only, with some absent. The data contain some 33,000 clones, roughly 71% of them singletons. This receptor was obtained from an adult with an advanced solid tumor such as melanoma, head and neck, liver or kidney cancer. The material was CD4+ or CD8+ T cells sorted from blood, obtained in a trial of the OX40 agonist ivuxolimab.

Here the CDR3 reads CASSVDGVTDTQYF. The CDR3 DNA is TGTGCCAGCAGCGTAGACGGAGTCACAGATACGCAGTATTTT. The chain links TRBV9 to TRBJ2-3, with D uncertain. V lost 0 bases and J 2 bases, leaving 7 bases between the germline ends. The CDR3 is 14 residues long. The V gene's germline CDR1 is SGDLS and CDR2 YYNGEE.